Listed below are T cell receptor beta chains from one sample, sequenced in a study of spatial heterogeneity in lung cancer. One entry per CDR3 protein results from TCRdb running MiXCR on the 5' RACE reads. The sample comprises 6,000 or so distinct CDR3 sequences, roughly 7.7% of which are singletons, and over 25% rests with the top ten. The sequencing used lung tumor tissue, collected at surgery. The receptors originated from a female donor with early-stage non-small cell lung cancer. Each CDR3 is given with its conserved first and last residue. Each record gives: CDR3 DNA, CDR3 protein, clone size, D gene, V gene, J gene. A D gene is named only where the DNA matches it firmly. A clone size is listed for some rows: how often the clone was seen (once, few, many), or a class if it is expanded.

DNA: TGTGCCACCCGGGCCCGAGGGCCCTACGAGCAGTACTTC
CDR3: CATRARGPYEQYF
size: medium-sized
D: NA
V: TRBV28
J: TRBJ2-7

DNA: TGCGCCAGCAGCTTGGGGACAGGGGGATACAATGAGCAGTTCTTC
CDR3: CASSLGTGGYNEQFF
size: medium-sized
D: TRBD1
V: TRBV5-1
J: TRBJ2-1

DNA: TGTGCCAGCAGTTTGTTAACAGGCTCTGGGGCCAACGTCCTGACTTTC
CDR3: CASSLLTGSGANVLTF
size: NA
D: NA
V: TRBV28
J: TRBJ2-6

DNA: TGTGCCAGCAGTTACTCGAGCGGGGACACAGATACGCAGTATTTT
CDR3: CASSYSSGDTDTQYF
size: NA
D: TRBD2
V: TRBV6-2/TRBV6-3
J: TRBJ2-3

DNA: TGCGCCAGCAGCTCTCCGCCGGGACAGGGCTTCAATGAGCAGTTCTTC
CDR3: CASSSPPGQGFNEQFF
size: many
D: TRBD1
V: TRBV5-1
J: TRBJ2-1

DNA: TGTGCCAGCAGTGAAACGGGCAGAGGGGAGCAGTACTTC
CDR3: CASSETGRGEQYF
size: many
D: NA
V: TRBV6-1
J: TRBJ2-7

DNA: TGCAGTGCAAAAAGGGGGGACACTCGGTACAATGAGCAGTTCTTC
CDR3: CSAKRGDTRYNEQFF
size: many
D: NA
V: TRBV20-1
J: TRBJ2-1

DNA: TGCAGTGCTGAACCTCGGCGGGGGGGGGCAGATACGCAGTATTTT
CDR3: CSAEPRRGGADTQYF
size: many
D: TRBD2
V: TRBV20-1
J: TRBJ2-3

DNA: TGTGCCAGCAGTCTAAACAGGAACACTGAAGCTTTCTTT
CDR3: CASSLNRNTEAFF
size: few
D: NA
V: TRBV6-1
J: TRBJ1-1

DNA: TGTGCCAGCAGCTTAGAAGGGAACTCTGGAAACACCATATATTTT
CDR3: CASSLEGNSGNTIYF
size: medium-sized
D: NA
V: TRBV7-2
J: TRBJ1-3

DNA: TGTGCCAGTAGTCAGGGTGGGTATAATGAGCAGTTCTTC
CDR3: CASSQGGYNEQFF
size: many
D: NA
V: TRBV19
J: TRBJ2-1

DNA: TGCGCCAGCAGCTACGGGGGGGAAGTGGAAGAGACCCAGTACTTC
CDR3: CASSYGGEVEETQYF
size: many
D: TRBD2
V: TRBV5-1
J: TRBJ2-5

DNA: TGTGCCAGCAGAGGGGGGACAGGGGGCTACGAGCAGTACTTC
CDR3: CASRGGTGGYEQYF
size: many
D: TRBD1
V: TRBV7-2
J: TRBJ2-7

DNA: TGTGCCAGCAGCTTAGGAGTGGTCGCCAAGGGGGTGACGGCCGGGGAGCTGTTTTTT
CDR3: CASSLGVVAKGVTAGELFF
size: NA
D: NA
V: TRBV7-6
J: TRBJ2-2

DNA: TGCGCCAGCAGCTTGCTTATGACTAGCGGGGAGACCCAGTACTTC
CDR3: CASSLLMTSGETQYF
size: many
D: TRBD2
V: TRBV5-1
J: TRBJ2-5

DNA: TGTGCCAGCGCCGAGACTCGTGCAACTAATGAAAAACTGTTTTTT
CDR3: CASAETRATNEKLFF
size: many
D: NA
V: TRBV2
J: TRBJ1-4

DNA: TGTGCCAGCTCACCACTGGCAGACACAGATACGCAGTATTTT
CDR3: CASSPLADTDTQYF
size: many
D: NA
V: TRBV18
J: TRBJ2-3

DNA: TGCAGCGTTGGGGGGACTAGCGGGAGCTCCTACAATGAGCAGTTCTTC
CDR3: CSVGGTSGSSYNEQFF
size: many
D: TRBD2
V: TRBV29-1
J: TRBJ2-1

DNA: TGCGCCAGCACCCTTGAGCCCATGAACACTGAAGCTTTCTTT
CDR3: CASTLEPMNTEAFF
size: many
D: NA
V: TRBV5-1
J: TRBJ1-1

DNA: TGTGCCAGCAGTTTTTCCGGGGAGCTGTTTTTT
CDR3: CASSFSGELFF
size: NA
D: NA
V: TRBV27
J: TRBJ2-2

DNA: TGTGCCTGCCGGTTGGACAGGGGGTCCGAGCAGTACTTC
CDR3: CACRLDRGSEQYF
size: medium-sized
D: TRBD1
V: TRBV30
J: TRBJ2-7

DNA: TGCAGTGCTAGGCTCCGACTGAGGGGCGATACGCAGTATTTT
CDR3: CSARLRLRGDTQYF
size: NA
D: NA
V: TRBV20-1
J: TRBJ2-3

DNA: TGCAGTGCCAGGGGCGGGCTCCTGAGAGAGCAGTACTTC
CDR3: CSARGGLLREQYF
size: many
D: NA
V: TRBV20-1
J: TRBJ2-7

DNA: TGTGCCAGCAGCAAGTCCCGGGCCGAGCAGTACTTC
CDR3: CASSKSRAEQYF
size: many
D: NA
V: TRBV7-9
J: TRBJ2-7

DNA: TGCGCCAGCAGCTTGACTAGCGGGAGGAACAATGAGCAGTTCTTC
CDR3: CASSLTSGRNNEQFF
size: many
D: TRBD2
V: TRBV5-1
J: TRBJ2-1

DNA: TGTGCCAGCCGCGCGGGGACTGAAGCTTTCTTT
CDR3: CASRAGTEAFF
size: many
D: NA
V: TRBV7-9
J: TRBJ1-1

DNA: TGCGCCAGCAATAGGTTTGGGGAAGAGACCCAGTACTTC
CDR3: CASNRFGEETQYF
size: many
D: NA
V: TRBV5-1
J: TRBJ2-5

DNA: TGCAGTGCTAGAAGGTACAATGAGCAGTTCTTC
CDR3: CSARRYNEQFF
size: medium-sized
D: NA
V: TRBV20-1
J: TRBJ2-1

DNA: TGTGCCAGCAGCTTAGCGGAACAATATGGCTACACCTTC
CDR3: CASSLAEQYGYTF
size: medium-sized
D: NA
V: TRBV7-9
J: TRBJ1-2

DNA: TGCAGTGCCAACCGGGACAGGGGCTATGAGCAGTTCTTC
CDR3: CSANRDRGYEQFF
size: many
D: TRBD1
V: TRBV20-1
J: TRBJ2-1

DNA: TGTGCCAGCAGTGAAACGGTTGGGGCCAACGTCCTGACTTTC
CDR3: CASSETVGANVLTF
size: many
D: NA
V: TRBV6-1
J: TRBJ2-6

DNA: TGTGCCAGCAGTTACTCGAGACTAGCGGGAGATACGCAGTATTTT
CDR3: CASSYSRLAGDTQYF
size: medium-sized
D: TRBD2
V: TRBV6-2/TRBV6-3
J: TRBJ2-3

DNA: TGTGCCAGCAGTCTTCAGGGATACACTGAAGCTTTCTTT
CDR3: CASSLQGYTEAFF
size: NA
D: NA
V: TRBV6-1
J: TRBJ1-1

DNA: TGTGCCAGCAGTTACTTGGAGGAGACCCACACCGGGGAGCTGTTTTTT
CDR3: CASSYLEETHTGELFF
size: few
D: NA
V: TRBV6-5
J: TRBJ2-2

DNA: TGTGCCAGCAGCCTTCGGTCCGGGTCTGATGGCTACACCTTC
CDR3: CASSLRSGSDGYTF
size: many
D: NA
V: TRBV7-8
J: TRBJ1-2

DNA: TGTGCCAGCAGCTTGAGGGCGACAGGGATAAAATCACCCCTCCACTTT
CDR3: CASSLRATGIKSPLHF
size: many
D: TRBD1
V: TRBV7-2
J: TRBJ1-6

DNA: TGTGCCAGCTCGACCCTGAGGGACACTGAAGCTTTCTTT
CDR3: CASSTLRDTEAFF
size: medium-sized
D: NA
V: TRBV7-2
J: TRBJ1-1

DNA: TGTGCCAGCAGAGCTCTAGGGGGGTACGAGCAGTACTTC
CDR3: CASRALGGYEQYF
size: medium-sized
D: NA
V: TRBV6-6
J: TRBJ2-7

DNA: TGTGCCAGCAGTTTGACTAGCGGAGGCACAGATACGCAGTATTTT
CDR3: CASSLTSGGTDTQYF
size: many
D: TRBD2
V: TRBV28
J: TRBJ2-3

DNA: TGTGCCAGCAGCTTCAACTTCCTGAGCTCTGGAAACACCATATATTTT
CDR3: CASSFNFLSSGNTIYF
size: many
D: NA
V: TRBV5-5
J: TRBJ1-3

DNA: TGTGCCAGCAGCCCACGGGGCAGGACGAACACCGGGGAGCTGTTTTTT
CDR3: CASSPRGRTNTGELFF
size: medium-sized
D: NA
V: TRBV2
J: TRBJ2-2

DNA: TGTGCCAGCAGCTTAGGTGACAGGGGTAACAATGAGCAGTTCTTC
CDR3: CASSLGDRGNNEQFF
size: medium-sized
D: TRBD1
V: TRBV11-1
J: TRBJ2-1

DNA: TGTGCCAGCAGCTCCAGGACAGGGTGGAACACTGAAGCTTTCTTT
CDR3: CASSSRTGWNTEAFF
size: many
D: TRBD1
V: TRBV11-2
J: TRBJ1-1

DNA: TGTGCCAGCAGTCTCGACTTCGATCCCTACGAGCAGTACTTC
CDR3: CASSLDFDPYEQYF
size: medium-sized
D: NA
V: TRBV12-3/TRBV12-4
J: TRBJ2-7

DNA: TGCAGTGCTAGTCGACTAGCGGGGAGCACAGATACGCAGTATTTT
CDR3: CSASRLAGSTDTQYF
size: many
D: TRBD2
V: TRBV20-1
J: TRBJ2-3

DNA: TGTGCCACCAGCGCTGCACAGGGGCGGACAGATACGCAGTATTTT
CDR3: CATSAAQGRTDTQYF
size: medium-sized
D: TRBD1
V: TRBV15
J: TRBJ2-3

DNA: TGTGCCAGCAGCCTCCGGACAGATTACTATGGCTACACCTTC
CDR3: CASSLRTDYYGYTF
size: medium-sized
D: NA
V: TRBV11-2
J: TRBJ1-2

DNA: TGTGCCAGCAGAGAGGGGGGGAGCAATCAGCCCCAGCATTTT
CDR3: CASREGGSNQPQHF
size: many
D: NA
V: TRBV6-2/TRBV6-3
J: TRBJ1-5

DNA: TGTGCCAGCAGCCCCGCCCACGGACTAGCCGGGGGTGAGCAGTTCTTC
CDR3: CASSPAHGLAGGEQFF
size: medium-sized
D: TRBD2
V: TRBV14
J: TRBJ2-1

DNA: TGCAGTGCTAAGGCCGCCCCCGTGGGCGGCAATCAGCCCCAGCATTTT
CDR3: CSAKAAPVGGNQPQHF
size: medium-sized
D: NA
V: TRBV20-1
J: TRBJ1-5

DNA: TGTGCCAGCGGAGGACTAGCGGCAACTAACACCGGGGAGCTGTTTTTT
CDR3: CASGGLAATNTGELFF
size: many
D: TRBD2
V: TRBV6-1
J: TRBJ2-2

DNA: TGCAGCGCCCGCCGCCAAGGGAGAGACACCGGGGAGCTGTTTTTT
CDR3: CSARRQGRDTGELFF
size: medium-sized
D: NA
V: TRBV29-1
J: TRBJ2-2

DNA: TGTGCCAGCAGTAAGAGGGGGAGGAGCTCCTACAATGAGCAGTTCTTC
CDR3: CASSKRGRSSYNEQFF
size: many
D: NA
V: TRBV12-3/TRBV12-4
J: TRBJ2-1

DNA: TGTGCCAGCAGCTTGGCGGCGGTTTCACCCCTCCACTTT
CDR3: CASSLAAVSPLHF
size: medium-sized
D: NA
V: TRBV5-5
J: TRBJ1-6

DNA: TGCAGTGCCGGGGGCCCCCCGCCCGCAGATACGCAGTATTTT
CDR3: CSAGGPPPADTQYF
size: many
D: NA
V: TRBV20-1
J: TRBJ2-3

DNA: TGTGCCAGCAGGGGTGGGACTAGTATGGCAGATACGCAGTATTTT
CDR3: CASRGGTSMADTQYF
size: medium-sized
D: TRBD2
V: TRBV2
J: TRBJ2-3

DNA: TGTGCCTGGAGTGGGGGTGCGGGGGTAGACGGAAACACCATATATTTT
CDR3: CAWSGGAGVDGNTIYF
size: medium-sized
D: NA
V: TRBV30
J: TRBJ1-3

DNA: TGCAGTGCTCCCGGGTTGCGCACAGATACGCAGTATTTT
CDR3: CSAPGLRTDTQYF
size: NA
D: NA
V: TRBV20-1
J: TRBJ2-3

DNA: TGCAGTGCCTCACTAGCGGGAGGGCTCGGGGCCAACGTCCTGACTTTC
CDR3: CSASLAGGLGANVLTF
size: few
D: TRBD2
V: TRBV20-1
J: TRBJ2-6

DNA: TGTGCCAGCAGCCCTGTCGGGACAGGGAAAGGCTACACCTTC
CDR3: CASSPVGTGKGYTF
size: many
D: TRBD1
V: TRBV7-2
J: TRBJ1-2